The T cell receptor (beta chain) described here comes from a study of T cells in Graves' hyperthyroidism and ophthalmopathy. Study context: Before any treatment, at initial diagnosis, peripheral blood was collected. Findings and caveats of the study: Blood samples included most of the expanded thyroid clonotypes exceeding 0.001. Model output signaled ophthalmopathy a median approximately 6 months ahead of onset.

A lack of ophthalmopathy progression within 18 months defined stable Graves' hyperthyroidism. The CDR3 consists of 15 residues. CDR1 and CDR2 (germline): ENHRY, SYGVKD. Deletions cut 2 bases from V and 1 base from J, with 12 bases between. This clonotype was observed many times. Antigen specificity is unknown. Template material for amplifying TCR beta CDR3 regions consisted of RNA transcripts. First-round RT-PCR targeting the TCR CDR3 was performed with the HTBI primer set. TCRdb fed the multiplex PCR reads into MiXCR, producing one record per CDR3 protein. The table includes nearly 750,000 distinct CDR3 sequences, around 40% detected once.

The gene calls are TRBV10-3 and TRBJ2-7; a possible D gene is TRBD1 (6 bases). The origin of this receptor is a middle-aged woman with Graves' hyperthyroidism. Sequencing was carried out using blood. CDR3 protein: CAISEPTGASYEQYF. The CDR3 DNA follows: TGTGCCATCAGTGAGCCGACAGGCGCTTCCTACGAGCAGTACTTC.